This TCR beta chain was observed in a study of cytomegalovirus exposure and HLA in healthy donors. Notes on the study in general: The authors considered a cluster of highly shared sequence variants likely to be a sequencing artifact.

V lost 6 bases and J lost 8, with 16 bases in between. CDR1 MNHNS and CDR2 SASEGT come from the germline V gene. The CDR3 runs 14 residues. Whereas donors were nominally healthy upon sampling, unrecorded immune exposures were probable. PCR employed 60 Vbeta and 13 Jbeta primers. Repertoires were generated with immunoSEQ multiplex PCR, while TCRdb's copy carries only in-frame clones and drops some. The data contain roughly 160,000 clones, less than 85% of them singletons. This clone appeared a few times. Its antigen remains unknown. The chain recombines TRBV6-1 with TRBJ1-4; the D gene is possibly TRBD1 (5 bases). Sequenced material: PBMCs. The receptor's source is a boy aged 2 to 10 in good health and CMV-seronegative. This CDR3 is CASSGPPGGEKLFF. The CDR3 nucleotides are TGTGCCAGCAGCGGGCCTCCGGGGGGGGAAAAACTGTTTTTT.